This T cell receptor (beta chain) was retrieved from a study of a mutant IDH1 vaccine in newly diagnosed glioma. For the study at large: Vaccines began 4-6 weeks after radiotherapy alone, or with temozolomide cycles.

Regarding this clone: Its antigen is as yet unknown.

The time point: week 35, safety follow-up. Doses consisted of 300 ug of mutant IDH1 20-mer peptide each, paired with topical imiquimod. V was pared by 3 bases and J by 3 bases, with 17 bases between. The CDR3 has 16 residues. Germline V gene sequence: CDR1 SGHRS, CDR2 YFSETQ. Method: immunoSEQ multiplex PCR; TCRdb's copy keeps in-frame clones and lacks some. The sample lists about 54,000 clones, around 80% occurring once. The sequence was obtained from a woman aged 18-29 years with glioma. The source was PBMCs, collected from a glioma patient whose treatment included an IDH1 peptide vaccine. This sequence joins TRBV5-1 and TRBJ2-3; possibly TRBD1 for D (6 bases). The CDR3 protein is CASSSQGTGTTDTQYF. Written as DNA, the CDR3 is TGCGCCAGCAGCTCACAGGGTACGGGCACGACAGATACGCAGTATTTT.